This T cell receptor (beta chain) was captured in a study of graft-versus-host responses after intestinal transplantation. Looking at the study overall: Every one of the recipients received anti-thymocyte globulin induction and afterwards took tacrolimus and steroids for three to four years.

Irradiated, violet-dye-labeled stimulators (about 200,000) were plated alongside about 200,000 CFSE-labeled responders. Method: immunoSEQ multiplex PCR; TCRdb's copy keeps in-frame clones and lacks some. The sample holds about 10,000 clones; 31% are singletons and the top ten take approximately 5%. In germline, CDR1 is MNHEY, CDR2 SVGAGI. Trimming removed 10 bases from V and 1 base from J, with 11 bases in between. This CDR3 contains 12 residues. Study-wide results and caveats: Some GvH clones were seen earlier in gut or blood, suggesting intestinal origin. Allograft graft-versus-host to host-versus-graft clonal ratios ran high in patients with graft-donor T cell macrochimerism.

The chain employs TRBV6-5 and TRBJ2-7; D is ambiguous. The receptor's source is a human patient who was an organ donor for intestinal transplantation. Specimen: alloreactive CD4+ T cells from a mixed lymphocyte reaction culture, collected before transplantation. Subset indicated: CFSE-low proliferating T cells sorted from approximately 6-day pre-transplant mixed lymphocyte reaction (GvH or HvG direction). As DNA, the CDR3 is TGTGCCACACAAGGCGAATCCTACGAGCAGTACTTC. This encodes CATQGESYEQYF.